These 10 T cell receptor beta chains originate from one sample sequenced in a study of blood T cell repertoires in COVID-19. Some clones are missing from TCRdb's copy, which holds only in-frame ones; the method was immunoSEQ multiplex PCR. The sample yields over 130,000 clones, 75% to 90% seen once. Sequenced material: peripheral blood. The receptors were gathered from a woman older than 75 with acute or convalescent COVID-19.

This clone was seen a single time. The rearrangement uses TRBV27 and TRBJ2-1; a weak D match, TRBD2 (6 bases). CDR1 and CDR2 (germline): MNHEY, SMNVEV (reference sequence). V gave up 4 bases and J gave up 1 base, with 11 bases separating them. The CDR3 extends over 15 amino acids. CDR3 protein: CASSWRGGSYNEQFF. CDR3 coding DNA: TGTGCCAGCAGTTGGAGGGGCGGTTCCTACAATGAGCAGTTCTTC.

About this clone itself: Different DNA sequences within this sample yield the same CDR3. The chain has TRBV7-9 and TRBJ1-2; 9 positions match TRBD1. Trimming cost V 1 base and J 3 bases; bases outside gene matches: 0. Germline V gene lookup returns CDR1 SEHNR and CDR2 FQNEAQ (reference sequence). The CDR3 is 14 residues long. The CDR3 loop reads CASSLGQGDYGYTF. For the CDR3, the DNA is TGTGCCAGCAGCTTAGGACAGGGGGACTATGGCTACACCTTC. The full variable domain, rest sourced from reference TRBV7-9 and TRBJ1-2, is DTGVSQNPRHKITKRGQNVTFRCDPISEHNRLYWYRQTLGQGPEFLTYFQNEAQLEKSRLLSDRFSAERPKGSFSTLEIQRTEQGDSAMYLCASSLGQGDYGYTFGSGTRLTVV.

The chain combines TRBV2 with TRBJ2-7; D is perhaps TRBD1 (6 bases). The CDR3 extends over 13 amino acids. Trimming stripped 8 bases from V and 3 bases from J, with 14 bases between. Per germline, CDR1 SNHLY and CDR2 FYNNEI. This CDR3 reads CASGPDRFYEQYF. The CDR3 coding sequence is TGTGCCAGCGGCCCGGACAGATTCTACGAGCAGTACTTC.

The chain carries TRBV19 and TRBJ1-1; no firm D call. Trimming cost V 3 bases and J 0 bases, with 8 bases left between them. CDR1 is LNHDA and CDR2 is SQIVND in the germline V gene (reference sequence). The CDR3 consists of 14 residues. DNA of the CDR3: TGTGCCAGTAGTATGGTTCAGTTGAACACTGAAGCTTTCTTT. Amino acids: CASSMVQLNTEAFF.

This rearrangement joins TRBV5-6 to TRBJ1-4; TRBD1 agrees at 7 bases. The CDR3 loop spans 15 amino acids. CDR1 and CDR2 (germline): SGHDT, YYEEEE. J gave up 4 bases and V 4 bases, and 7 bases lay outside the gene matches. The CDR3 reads CASSAAGTDNEKLFF. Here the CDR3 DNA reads TGTGCCAGCAGCGCCGCCGGGACAGATAATGAAAAACTGTTTTTT.

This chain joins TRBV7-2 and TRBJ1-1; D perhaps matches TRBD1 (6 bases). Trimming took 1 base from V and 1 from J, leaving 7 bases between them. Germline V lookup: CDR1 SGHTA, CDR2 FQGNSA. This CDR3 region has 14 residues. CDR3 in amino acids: CASSLEGENTEAFF. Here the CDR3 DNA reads TGTGCCAGCAGCTTAGAGGGGGAGAACACTGAAGCTTTCTTT.

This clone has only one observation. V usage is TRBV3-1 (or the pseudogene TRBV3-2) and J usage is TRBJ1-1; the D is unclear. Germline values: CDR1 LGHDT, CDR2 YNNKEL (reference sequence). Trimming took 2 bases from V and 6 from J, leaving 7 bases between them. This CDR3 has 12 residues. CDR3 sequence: CASSQRDSEAFF. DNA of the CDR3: TGTGCCAGCAGCCAACGGGATTCTGAAGCTTTCTTT.

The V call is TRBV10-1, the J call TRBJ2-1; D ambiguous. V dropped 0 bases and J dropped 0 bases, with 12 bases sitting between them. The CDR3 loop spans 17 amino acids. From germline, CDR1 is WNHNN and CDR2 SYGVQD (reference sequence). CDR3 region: CASSESFSLFSYNEQFF. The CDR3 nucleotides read TGCGCCAGCAGTGAGTCGTTCTCGTTATTCTCCTACAATGAGCAGTTCTTC.

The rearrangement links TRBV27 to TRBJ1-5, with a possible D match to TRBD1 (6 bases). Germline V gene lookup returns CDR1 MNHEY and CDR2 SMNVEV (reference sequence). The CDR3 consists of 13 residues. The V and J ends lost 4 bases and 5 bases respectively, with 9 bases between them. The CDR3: CASSWGRDQPQHF. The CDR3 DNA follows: TGTGCCAGCAGTTGGGGGCGAGATCAGCCCCAGCATTTT.

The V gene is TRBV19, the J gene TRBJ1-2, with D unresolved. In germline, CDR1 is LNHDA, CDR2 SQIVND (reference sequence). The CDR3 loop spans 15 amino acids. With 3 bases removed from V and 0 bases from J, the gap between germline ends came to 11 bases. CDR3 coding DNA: TGTGCCAGTAGTATCTTTTCAGGCGCTAACTATGGCTACACCTTC. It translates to CASSIFSGANYGYTF.